This is a list of T cell receptor beta chains from one sample in a study of OX40 agonist ivuxolimab in advanced cancers. Assay: immunoSEQ multiplex PCR; the TCRdb copy retains only in-frame clones and omits some. The table lists 80,000 to 100,000 clones, 86% of them singletons. The source was CD4+ or CD8+ T cells sorted from blood, collected in a trial of the OX40 agonist ivuxolimab. These receptors all come from an adult with an advanced solid tumor such as melanoma, head and neck, liver or kidney cancer. CDR3s include the opening cysteine and the closing phenylalanine or tryptophan.

v_call cdr3_aa
TRBV13 CASSSNLNTEAFF
TRBV7-2 CASSPFGWDNQPQHF
TRBV5-1 CASSAGSTYEQYF
TRBV9 CASSPGSPGETQYF
TRBV19 CASSIERGNEQFF
TRBV2 CASSEGIGWGDTIYF
TRBV6-1 CASSEVTGWGTGELFF
TRBV7-2 CASSPPTSRPSGELFF
TRBV9 CASSVGTRQETQYF
TRBV7-9 CASSTTARLGYTF
TRBV6-5 CASSYSSVADTQYF
TRBV27 CASTRAGSSQPQHF
TRBV9 CASSVGTAETQYF
TRBV19 CASSRQGSRYSNQPQHF
TRBV11-3 CASSLAQGLAKNIQYF
TRBV29-1 CSVEDRTAANYGYTF
TRBV11-2 CASSPVQDGYTF
TRBV5-4 CASSLRQTYNEQFF
TRBV7-3 CASRGQGNSPLHF
TRBV6-1 CASSEGGTVSEAQHF
TRBV9 CASSASGSSYNEQFF
TRBV14 CASSQATSSSYEQYF
TRBV15 CATRGPGQGAGQYF
TRBV5-1 CASSLGVNSYNEQFF
TRBV7-3 CASSLIQGENEQFF
TRBV13 CASSFRLFGEQFF
TRBV5-4 CASSQSPGANNEQFF